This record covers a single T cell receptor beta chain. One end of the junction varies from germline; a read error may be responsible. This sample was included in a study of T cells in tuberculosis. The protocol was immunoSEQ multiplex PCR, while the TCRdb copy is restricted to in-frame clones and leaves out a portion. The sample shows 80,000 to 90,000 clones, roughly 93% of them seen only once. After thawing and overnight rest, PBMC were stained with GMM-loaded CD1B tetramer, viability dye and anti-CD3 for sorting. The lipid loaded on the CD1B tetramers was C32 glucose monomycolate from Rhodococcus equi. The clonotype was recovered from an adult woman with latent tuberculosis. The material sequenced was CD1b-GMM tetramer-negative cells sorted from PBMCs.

This CDR3 reads CASSQDTSSTGELFF. For the CDR3, the DNA is TGTGCTAGCAGCCAAGACACCTCCAGCACCGGGGAGCTGTTTTTT. V usage is TRBV7-7 and J usage is TRBJ2-2; D not resolved. This CDR3 comprises 15 residues. Per the germline V gene, CDR1 is SSHAT and CDR2 is FNYEAQ (reference sequence).